The entry below describes one T cell receptor (beta chain). Around 10 milliliters of peripheral blood were drawn from each donor. Alongside a J-beta primer mix, a sample-barcoded 5' primer served in a second PCR lasting about 7 to 11 cycles. TCRdb reprocessed the 5' RACE reads via MiXCR and lists one record per CDR3 protein. The table records approximately 800,000 distinct CDR3 sequences, 20% to 25% of them present only once. The data originate from a study of blood T cells in healthy people across ages. Separately, the same data were catalogued under a study of T cells of mothers and their children. That source adds: The yield was over 8.5 million TCR beta CDR3 reads from each mother and approximately 2.8 million from each child. When mothers and children were related, their normalized repertoire overlap, which was always slightly higher, did not differ significantly from that of unrelated pairs.

The receptor was derived from a boy between 10 and 17 years old in good health. The sequencing sample was made of blood.

The CDR3 nucleotides are TGCGCCAGCAGCCAAGATATGGCGTCTGGGGCCAACGTCCTGACTTTC. Its protein is CASSQDMASGANVLTF. This chain uses TRBV4-3 with TRBJ2-6, with D uncertain. CDR1 and CDR2 (germline): LGHNA, YSLEER. Trimming left V 0 bases short and J 1 base short, with 7 bases between. The CDR3 extends over 16 amino acids.